This T cell receptor (beta chain) came from a study of T cells in localized non-small cell lung cancer. CDR1 is MNHNS and CDR2 is SASEGT in the germline V gene. J was trimmed by 8 bases and V by 5 bases; bases with no gene match: 7. This CDR3 spans 13 amino acids. TCRdb's copy holds only in-frame clones and misses some; the assay was immunoSEQ multiplex PCR. The table records around 91,000 clones, 87% of them present only once. The rearrangement uses TRBV6-1 and TRBJ1-2, with 8 nucleotides matching TRBD1. This specimen consisted of peripheral blood, obtained before any cancer treatment. This receptor was obtained from a man aged 35 to 69 with stage I squamous cell lung carcinoma. The CDR3 DNA sequence: TGTGCCAGCAGTTTGTGGACAGGGACCGGCTACACCTTC. Its translation: CASSLWTGTGYTF.